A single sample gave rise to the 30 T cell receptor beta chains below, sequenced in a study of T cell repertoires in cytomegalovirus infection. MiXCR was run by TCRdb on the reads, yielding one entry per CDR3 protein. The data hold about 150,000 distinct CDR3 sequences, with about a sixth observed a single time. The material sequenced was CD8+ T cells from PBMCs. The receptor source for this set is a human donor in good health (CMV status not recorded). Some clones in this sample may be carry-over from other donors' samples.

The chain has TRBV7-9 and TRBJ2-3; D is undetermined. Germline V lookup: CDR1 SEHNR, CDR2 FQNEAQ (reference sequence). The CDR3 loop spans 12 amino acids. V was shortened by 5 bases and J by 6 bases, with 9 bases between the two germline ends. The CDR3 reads CASSPRWDTQYF. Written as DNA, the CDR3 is TGTGCCAGCAGCCCCCGATGGGATACGCAGTATTTT.

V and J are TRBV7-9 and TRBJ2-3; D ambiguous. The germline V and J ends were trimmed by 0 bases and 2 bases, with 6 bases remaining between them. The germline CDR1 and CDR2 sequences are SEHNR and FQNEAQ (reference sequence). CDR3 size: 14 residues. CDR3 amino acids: CASSLAYPTDTQYF. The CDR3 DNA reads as TGTGCCAGCAGCTTAGCTTATCCCACAGATACGCAGTATTTT.

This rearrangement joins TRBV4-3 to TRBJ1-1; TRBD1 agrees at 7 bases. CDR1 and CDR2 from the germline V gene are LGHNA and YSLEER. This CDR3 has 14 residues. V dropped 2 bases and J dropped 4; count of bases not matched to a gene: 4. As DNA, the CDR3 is TGCGCCAGCAGCCAACACACAGGGGTCACTGAAGCTTTCTTT. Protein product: CASSQHTGVTEAFF.

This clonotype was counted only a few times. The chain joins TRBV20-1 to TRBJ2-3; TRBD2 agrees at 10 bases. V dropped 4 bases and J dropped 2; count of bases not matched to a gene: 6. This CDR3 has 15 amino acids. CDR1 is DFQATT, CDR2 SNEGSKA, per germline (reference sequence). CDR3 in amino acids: CSAKSSGGPTDTQYF. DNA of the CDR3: TGCAGTGCTAAGTCTAGCGGGGGACCCACAGATACGCAGTATTTT.

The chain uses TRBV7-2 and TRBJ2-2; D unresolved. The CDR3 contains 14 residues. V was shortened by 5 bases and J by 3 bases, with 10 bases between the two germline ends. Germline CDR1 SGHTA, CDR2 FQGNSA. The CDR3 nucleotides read TGTGCCAGCAGCAGAGACGACTACACCGGGGAGCTGTTTTTT. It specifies CASSRDDYTGELFF.

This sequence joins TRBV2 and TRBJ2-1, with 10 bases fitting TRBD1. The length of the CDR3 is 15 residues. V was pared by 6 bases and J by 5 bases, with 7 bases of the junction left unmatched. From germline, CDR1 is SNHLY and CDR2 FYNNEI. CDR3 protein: CASRLDRGRNNEQFF. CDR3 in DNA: TGTGCCAGCAGGCTTGACAGGGGGCGCAACAATGAGCAGTTCTTC.

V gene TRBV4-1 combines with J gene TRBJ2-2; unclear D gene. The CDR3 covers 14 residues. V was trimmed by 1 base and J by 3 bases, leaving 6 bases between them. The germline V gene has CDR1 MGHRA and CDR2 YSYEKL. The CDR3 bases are TGCGCCAGCAGCCAAGGGGCACACACCGGGGAGCTGTTTTTT. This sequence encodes CASSQGAHTGELFF.

CDR3 in amino acids: CSVDIQRNTEAFF. Written as DNA, the CDR3 is TGCAGCGTTGATATCCAGAGGAACACTGAAGCTTTCTTT. The V and J genes are TRBV29-1 and TRBJ1-1, with D unclear. This CDR3 comprises 13 residues. With 3 bases removed from V and 1 base from J, the gap between germline ends came to 9 bases. Germline assignment: CDR1 SQVTM and CDR2 ANQGSEA.

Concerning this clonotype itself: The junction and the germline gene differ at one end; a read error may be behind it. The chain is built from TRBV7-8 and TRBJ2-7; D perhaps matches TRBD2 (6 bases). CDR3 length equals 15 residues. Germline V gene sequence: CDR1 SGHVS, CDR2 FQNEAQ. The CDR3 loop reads CASSPGGGTSHEQYF. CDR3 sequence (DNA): TGTGCCAGCAGCCCAGGCGGAGGGACCTCCCACGAGCAGTACTTC.

DNA for the CDR3: TGTGCCAGCAGTTACAGCCTAGCCAAAAACATTCAGTACTTC. This sequence encodes CASSYSLAKNIQYF. V usage is TRBV6-8 and J usage is TRBJ2-4; D uncertain. Germline V gives CDR1 MNHGY, CDR2 SAAAGT. Deletions cut 2 bases from V and 0 bases from J, with 5 bases between. The CDR3 is 14 residues long.

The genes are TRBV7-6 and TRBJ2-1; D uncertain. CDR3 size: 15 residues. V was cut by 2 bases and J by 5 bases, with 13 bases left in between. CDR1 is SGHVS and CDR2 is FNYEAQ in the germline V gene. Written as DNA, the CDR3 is TGTGCCAGCAGCTTATGGGCCCGTCCGGACAATGAGCAGTTCTTC. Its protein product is CASSLWARPDNEQFF.

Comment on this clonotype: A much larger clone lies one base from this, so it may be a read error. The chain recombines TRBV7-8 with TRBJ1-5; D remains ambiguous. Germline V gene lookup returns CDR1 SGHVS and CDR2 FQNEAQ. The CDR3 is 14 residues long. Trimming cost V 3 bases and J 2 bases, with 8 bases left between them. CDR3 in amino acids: CASSFEGGNQPQHF. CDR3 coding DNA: TGTGCCAGCAGCTTCGAGGGAGGCAATCAGCCCCAGCATTTT.

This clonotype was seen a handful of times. In DNA form, the CDR3 reads TGTGCCAGCAGCTTAGGACTAGCGGGTCACGAGCAGTACTTC. Translated: CASSLGLAGHEQYF. The rearrangement joins TRBV7-2 to TRBJ2-7; 10 bases agree with TRBD2. From germline, CDR1 is SGHTA and CDR2 FQGNSA. This CDR3 contains 14 residues. V shed 1 base, J shed 5 bases, and the junction held 2 bases outside the gene matches. The full variable domain, rest sourced from reference TRBV7-2 and TRBJ2-7, is GAGVSQSPSNKVTEKGKDVELRCDPISGHTALYWYRQSLGQGLEFLIYFQGNSAPDKSGLPSDRFSAERTGGSVSTLTIQRTQQEDSAVYLCASSLGLAGHEQYFGPGTRLTVT.

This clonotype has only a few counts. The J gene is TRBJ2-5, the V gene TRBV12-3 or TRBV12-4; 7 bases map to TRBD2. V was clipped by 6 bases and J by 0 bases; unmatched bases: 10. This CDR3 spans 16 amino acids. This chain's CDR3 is CASSLGIAGHQETQYF. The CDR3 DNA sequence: TGTGCCAGCAGCCTCGGGATAGCGGGCCACCAAGAGACCCAGTACTTC.

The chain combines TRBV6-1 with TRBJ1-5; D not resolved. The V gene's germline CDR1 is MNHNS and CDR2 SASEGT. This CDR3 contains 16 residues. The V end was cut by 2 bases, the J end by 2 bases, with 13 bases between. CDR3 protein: CASSEFIAWGNQPQHF. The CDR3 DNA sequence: TGTGCCAGCAGTGAATTTATCGCTTGGGGCAATCAGCCCCAGCATTTT.

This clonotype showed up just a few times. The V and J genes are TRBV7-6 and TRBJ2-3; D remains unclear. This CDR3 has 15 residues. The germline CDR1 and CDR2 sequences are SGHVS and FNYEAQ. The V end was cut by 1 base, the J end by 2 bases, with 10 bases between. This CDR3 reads CASSLENVDTDTQYF. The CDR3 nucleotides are TGTGCCAGCAGCTTAGAGAACGTGGACACAGATACGCAGTATTTT.

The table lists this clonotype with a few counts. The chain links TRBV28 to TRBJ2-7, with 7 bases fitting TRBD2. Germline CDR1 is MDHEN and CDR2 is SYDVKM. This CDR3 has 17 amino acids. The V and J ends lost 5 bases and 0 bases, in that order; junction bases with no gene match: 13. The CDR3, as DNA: TGTGCCAGCAGTAATCCACGATCGGAGCGGGGCTCCTACGAGCAGTACTTC. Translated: CASSNPRSERGSYEQYF. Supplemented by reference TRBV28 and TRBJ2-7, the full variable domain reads DVKVTQSSRYLVKRTGEKVFLECVQDMDHENMFWYRQDPGLGLRLIYFSYDVKMKEKGDIPEGYSVSREKKERFSLILESASTNQTSMYLCASSNPRSERGSYEQYFGPGTRLTVT.

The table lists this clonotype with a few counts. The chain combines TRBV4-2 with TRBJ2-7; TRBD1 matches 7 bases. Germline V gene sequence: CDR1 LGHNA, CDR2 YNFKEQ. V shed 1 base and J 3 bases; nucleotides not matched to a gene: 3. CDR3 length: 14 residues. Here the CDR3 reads CASSQVGTDYEQYF. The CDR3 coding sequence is TGTGCCAGCAGCCAAGTCGGGACAGACTACGAGCAGTACTTC.

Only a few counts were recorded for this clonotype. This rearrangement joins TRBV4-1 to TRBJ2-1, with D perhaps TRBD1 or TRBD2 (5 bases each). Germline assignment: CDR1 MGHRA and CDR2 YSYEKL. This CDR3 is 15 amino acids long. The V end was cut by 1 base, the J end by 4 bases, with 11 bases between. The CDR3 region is CASSQAGTQYNEQFF. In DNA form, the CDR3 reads TGCGCCAGCAGCCAAGCGGGGACGCAGTACAATGAGCAGTTCTTC.

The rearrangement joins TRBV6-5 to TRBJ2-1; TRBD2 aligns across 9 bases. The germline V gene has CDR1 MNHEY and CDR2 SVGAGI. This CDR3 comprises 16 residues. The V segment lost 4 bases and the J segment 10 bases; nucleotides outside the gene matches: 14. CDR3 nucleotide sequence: TGTGCCAGCAGTTCGGAATTGTGGGCGGGAGGGTTAGAGCAGTTCTTC. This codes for CASSSELWAGGLEQFF.

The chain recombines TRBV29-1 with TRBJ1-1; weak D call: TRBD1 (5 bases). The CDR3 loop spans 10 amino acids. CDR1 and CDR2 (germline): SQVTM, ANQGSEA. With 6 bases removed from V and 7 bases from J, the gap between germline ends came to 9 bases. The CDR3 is CSVADSEAFF. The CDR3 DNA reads TGCAGCGTGGCTGACAGTGAAGCTTTCTTT.

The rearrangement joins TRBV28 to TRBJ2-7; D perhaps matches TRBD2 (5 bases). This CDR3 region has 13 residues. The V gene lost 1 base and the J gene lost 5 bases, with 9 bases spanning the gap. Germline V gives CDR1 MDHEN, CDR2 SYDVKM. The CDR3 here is CASSLSVTNEQYF. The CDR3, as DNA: TGTGCCAGCAGTTTATCTGTGACTAACGAGCAGTACTTC.

The CDR3 coding sequence is TGCAGCGTTGAAGGGGACTCTGAAGCTTTCTTT. Its translation is CSVEGDSEAFF. The chain joins TRBV29-1 to TRBJ1-1; a weak D match, TRBD1 (5 bases). Trimming left V 1 base short and J 6 bases short, with 6 bases between. This CDR3 is 11 amino acids long. Germline values: CDR1 SQVTM, CDR2 ANQGSEA.

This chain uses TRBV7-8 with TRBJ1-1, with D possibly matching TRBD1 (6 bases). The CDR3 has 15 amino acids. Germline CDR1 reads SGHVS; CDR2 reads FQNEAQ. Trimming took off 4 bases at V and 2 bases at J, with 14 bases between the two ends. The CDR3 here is CASSSSKGGNTEAFF. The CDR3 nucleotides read TGTGCCAGCAGCTCCAGTAAGGGGGGTAACACTGAAGCTTTCTTT.

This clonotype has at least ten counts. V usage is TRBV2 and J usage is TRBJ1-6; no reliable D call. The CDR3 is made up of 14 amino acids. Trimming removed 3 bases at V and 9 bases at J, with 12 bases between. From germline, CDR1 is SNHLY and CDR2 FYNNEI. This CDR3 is CASSDLGSVSPLHF. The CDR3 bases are TGTGCCAGCAGTGATTTGGGAAGTGTTTCACCCCTCCACTTT.

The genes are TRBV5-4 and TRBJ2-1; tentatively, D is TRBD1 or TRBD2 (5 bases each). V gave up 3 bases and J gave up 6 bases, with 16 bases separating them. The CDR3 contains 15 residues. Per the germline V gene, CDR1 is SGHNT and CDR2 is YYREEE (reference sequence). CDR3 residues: CASSSYRDPGNEQFF. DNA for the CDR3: TGTGCCAGCAGCTCATACCGGGACCCGGGCAATGAGCAGTTCTTC.

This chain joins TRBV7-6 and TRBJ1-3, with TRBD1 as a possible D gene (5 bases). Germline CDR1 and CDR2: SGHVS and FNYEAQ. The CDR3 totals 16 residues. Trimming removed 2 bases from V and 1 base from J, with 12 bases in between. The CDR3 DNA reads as TGTGCCAGCAGCTTATCTCGGGGGAATTCTGGAAACACCATATATTTT. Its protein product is CASSLSRGNSGNTIYF.

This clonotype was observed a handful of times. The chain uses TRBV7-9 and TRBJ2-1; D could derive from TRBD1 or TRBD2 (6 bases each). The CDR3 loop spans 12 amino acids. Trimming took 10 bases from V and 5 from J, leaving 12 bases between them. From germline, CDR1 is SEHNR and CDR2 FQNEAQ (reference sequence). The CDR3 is CATLRGDNEQFF. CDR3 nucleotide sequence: TGTGCCACCCTAAGGGGGGACAATGAGCAGTTCTTC. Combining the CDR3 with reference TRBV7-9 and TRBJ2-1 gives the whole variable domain DTGVSQNPRHKITKRGQNVTFRCDPISEHNRLYWYRQTLGQGPEFLTYFQNEAQLEKSRLLSDRFSAERPKGSFSTLEIQRTEQGDSAMYLCATLRGDNEQFFGPGTRLTVL.

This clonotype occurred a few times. CDR3 region: CASGLVRGNTIYF. The CDR3 DNA reads as TGTGCTAGTGGTTTGGTACGGGGAAACACCATATATTTT. The chain recombines TRBV12-5 with TRBJ1-3, with D unresolved. The germline V gene encodes CDR1 LGHNT and CDR2 FRNRAP. This CDR3 is 13 amino acids long. V lost 0 bases to trimming and J lost 4 bases, with 4 bases between them.

The CDR3 here is CASSYPGQNYNEQFF. CDR3 coding DNA: TGTGCCAGCAGCTACCCCGGACAGAATTACAATGAGCAGTTCTTC. V gene TRBV14 combines with J gene TRBJ2-1; tentative D call: TRBD1 (6 bases). Germline assignment: CDR1 SGHDN and CDR2 FVKESK. CDR3 length equals 15 residues. The V end lost 5 bases, the J end lost 4 bases, and 15 bases lay between the germline ends.